This T cell receptor (beta chain) was profiled in a study of T cell responses to AZD1222 COVID-19 vaccine. This table comes from immunoSEQ multiplex PCR, and its TCRdb copy is limited to in-frame clones, with some not included. The table records fewer than 150,000 clones, about nine tenths of them present only once. CDR3 length: 14 amino acids. Trimming shortened V by 6 bases and J by 0 bases, and 12 bases separated the two germline ends. Germline CDR1 and CDR2: LGHNA and YSLEER. This clone was observed once. This receptor was identified in an adult in good health. The chain links TRBV4-3 to TRBJ2-7, with TRBD1 as a possible D gene (6 bases). The sequences come from peripheral blood, collected on day 0 of AZD1222 vaccination. The CDR3 spells CASSEQGSSYEQYF. The CDR3 nucleotides read TGCGCCAGCAGTGAACAGGGATCCTCCTACGAGCAGTACTTC.